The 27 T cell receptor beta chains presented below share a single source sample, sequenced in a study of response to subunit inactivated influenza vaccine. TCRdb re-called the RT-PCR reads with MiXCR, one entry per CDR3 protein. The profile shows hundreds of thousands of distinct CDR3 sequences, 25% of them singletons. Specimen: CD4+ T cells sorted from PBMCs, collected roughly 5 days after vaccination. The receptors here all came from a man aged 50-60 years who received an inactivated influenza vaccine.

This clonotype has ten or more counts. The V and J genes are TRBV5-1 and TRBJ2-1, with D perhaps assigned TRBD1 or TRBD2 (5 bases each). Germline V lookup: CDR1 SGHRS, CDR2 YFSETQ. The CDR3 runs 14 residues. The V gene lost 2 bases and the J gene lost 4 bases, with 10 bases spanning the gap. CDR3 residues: CASSLYGGYNEQFF. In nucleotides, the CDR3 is TGCGCCAGCAGCTTATATGGGGGATACAATGAGCAGTTCTTC.

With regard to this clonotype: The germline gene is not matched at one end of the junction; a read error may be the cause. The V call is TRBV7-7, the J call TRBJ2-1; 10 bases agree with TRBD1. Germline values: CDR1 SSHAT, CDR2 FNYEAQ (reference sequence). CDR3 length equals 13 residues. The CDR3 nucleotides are TGTGCTAGCAGCCAAGACAGGGGGCGTGAGCAGTTCTTC. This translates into CASSQDRGREQFF.

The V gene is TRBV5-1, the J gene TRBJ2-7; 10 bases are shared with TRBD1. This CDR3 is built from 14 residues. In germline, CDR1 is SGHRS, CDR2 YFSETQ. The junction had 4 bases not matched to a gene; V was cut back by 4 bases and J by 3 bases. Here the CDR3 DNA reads TGCGCCAGCAGCGGTGACAGGGGGCACTACGAGCAGTACTTC. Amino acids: CASSGDRGHYEQYF.

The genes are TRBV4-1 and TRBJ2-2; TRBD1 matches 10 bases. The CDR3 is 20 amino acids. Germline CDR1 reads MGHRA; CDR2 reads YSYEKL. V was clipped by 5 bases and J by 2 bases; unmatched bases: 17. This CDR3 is CASSARQGAVLAANTGELFF. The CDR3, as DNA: TGCGCCAGCAGCGCACGACAGGGGGCAGTTCTAGCGGCAAACACCGGGGAGCTGTTTTTT.

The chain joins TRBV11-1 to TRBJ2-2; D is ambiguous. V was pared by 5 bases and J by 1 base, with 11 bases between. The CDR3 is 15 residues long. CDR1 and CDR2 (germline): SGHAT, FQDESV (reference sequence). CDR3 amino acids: CASSPGSLNTGELFF. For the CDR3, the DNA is TGTGCCAGCAGCCCCGGGTCCCTGAACACCGGGGAGCTGTTTTTT.

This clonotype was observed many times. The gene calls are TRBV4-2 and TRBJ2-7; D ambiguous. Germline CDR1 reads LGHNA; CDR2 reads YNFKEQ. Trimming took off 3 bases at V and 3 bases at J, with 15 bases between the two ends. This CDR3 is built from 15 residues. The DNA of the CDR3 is TGTGCCAGCAGCCAGGAGACCACCCGGGTCTACGAGCAGTACTTC. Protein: CASSQETTRVYEQYF.

The CDR3 protein is CASKVGGTAFQPQHF. The CDR3 nucleotides are TGTGCCAGTAAGGTAGGAGGGACAGCCTTTCAGCCCCAGCATTTT. The chain links TRBV19 to TRBJ1-5; 7 bases agree with TRBD1. This CDR3 has 15 amino acids. The germline CDR1 and CDR2 sequences are LNHDA and SQIVND (reference sequence). J lost 6 bases, V lost 7 bases, and 12 bases had no gene match.

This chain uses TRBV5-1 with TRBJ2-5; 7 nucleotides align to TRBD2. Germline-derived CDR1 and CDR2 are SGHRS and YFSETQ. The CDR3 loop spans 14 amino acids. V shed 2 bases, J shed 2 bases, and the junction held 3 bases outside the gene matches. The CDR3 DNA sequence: TGCGCCAGCAGCTTCGGGACTATACAAGAGACCCAGTACTTC. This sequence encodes CASSFGTIQETQYF.

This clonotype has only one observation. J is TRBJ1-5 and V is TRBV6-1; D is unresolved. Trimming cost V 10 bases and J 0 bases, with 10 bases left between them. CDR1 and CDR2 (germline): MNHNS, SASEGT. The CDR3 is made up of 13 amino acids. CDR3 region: CATAPFSNQPQHF. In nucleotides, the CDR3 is TGTGCCACTGCCCCTTTTAGCAATCAGCCCCAGCATTTT.

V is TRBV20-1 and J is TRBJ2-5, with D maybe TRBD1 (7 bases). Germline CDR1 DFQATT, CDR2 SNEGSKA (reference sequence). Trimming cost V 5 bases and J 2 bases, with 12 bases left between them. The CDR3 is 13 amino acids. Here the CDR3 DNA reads TGCAGTGCTCGACAGGGAGGTCAAGAGACCCAGTACTTC. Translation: CSARQGGQETQYF.

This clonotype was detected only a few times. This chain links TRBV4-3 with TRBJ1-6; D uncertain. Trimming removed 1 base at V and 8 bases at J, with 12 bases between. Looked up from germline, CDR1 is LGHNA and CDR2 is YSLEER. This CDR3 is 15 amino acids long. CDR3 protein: CASSQGGSRDSPLHF. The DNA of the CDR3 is TGCGCCAGCAGCCAAGGAGGCTCCCGCGATTCACCCCTCCACTTT.

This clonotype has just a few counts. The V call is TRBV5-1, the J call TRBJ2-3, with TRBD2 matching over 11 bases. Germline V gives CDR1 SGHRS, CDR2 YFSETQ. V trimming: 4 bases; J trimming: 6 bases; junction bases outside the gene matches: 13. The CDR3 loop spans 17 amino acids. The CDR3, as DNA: TGCGCCAGCAGCAAGAGCAAACTAGCGGGGGTAGCTGATACGCAGTATTTT. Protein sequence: CASSKSKLAGVADTQYF.

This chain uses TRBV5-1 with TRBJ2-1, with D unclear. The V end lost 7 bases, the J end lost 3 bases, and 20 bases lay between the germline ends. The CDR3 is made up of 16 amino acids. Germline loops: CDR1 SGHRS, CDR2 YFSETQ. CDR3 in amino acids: CASRWANYVGYNEQFF. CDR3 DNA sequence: TGCGCCAGCCGATGGGCAAATTACGTGGGCTACAATGAGCAGTTCTTC.

CDR3 amino acids: CASSFQSAQYF. CDR3 in DNA: TGTGCCAGCAGTTTTCAGTCGGCGCAGTATTTT. The genes are TRBV12-3 or TRBV12-4 and TRBJ2-3; D ambiguous. CDR3 length equals 11 residues. Deletions cut 3 bases from V and 10 bases from J, with 8 bases between.

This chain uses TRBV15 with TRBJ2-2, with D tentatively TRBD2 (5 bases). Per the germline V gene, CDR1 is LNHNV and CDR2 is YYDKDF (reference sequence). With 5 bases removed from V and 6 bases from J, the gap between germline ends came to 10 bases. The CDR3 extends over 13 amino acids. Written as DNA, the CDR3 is TGTGCCACCAGCGGTGAACTAGCCGGGGAGCTGTTTTTT. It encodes CATSGELAGELFF.

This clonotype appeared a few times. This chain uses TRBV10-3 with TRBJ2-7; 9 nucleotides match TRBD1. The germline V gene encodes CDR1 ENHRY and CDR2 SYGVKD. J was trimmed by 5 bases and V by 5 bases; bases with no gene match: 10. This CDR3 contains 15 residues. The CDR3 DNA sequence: TGTGCCATCAGTTTTCCGGGACAGGGTCTACACGAGCAGTACTTC. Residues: CAISFPGQGLHEQYF.

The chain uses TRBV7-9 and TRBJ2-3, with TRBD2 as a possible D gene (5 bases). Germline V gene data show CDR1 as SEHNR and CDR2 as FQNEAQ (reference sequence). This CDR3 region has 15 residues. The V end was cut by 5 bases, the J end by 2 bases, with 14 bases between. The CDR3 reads CASSQWVSDTDTQYF. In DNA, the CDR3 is TGTGCCAGCAGCCAATGGGTTAGCGACACAGATACGCAGTATTTT.

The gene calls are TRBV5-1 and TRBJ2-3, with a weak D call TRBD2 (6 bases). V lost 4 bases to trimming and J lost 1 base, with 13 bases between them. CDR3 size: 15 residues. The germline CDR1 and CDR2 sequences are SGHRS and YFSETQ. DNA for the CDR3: TGCGCCAGCAGCCAACGGGGGAGAGGCACAGATACGCAGTATTTT. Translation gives CASSQRGRGTDTQYF. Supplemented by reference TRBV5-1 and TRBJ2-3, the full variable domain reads KAGVTQTPRYLIKTRGQQVTLSCSPISGHRSVSWYQQTPGQGLQFLFEYFSETQRNKGNFPGRFSGRQFSNSRSEMNVSTLELGDSALYLCASSQRGRGTDTQYFGPGTRLTVL.

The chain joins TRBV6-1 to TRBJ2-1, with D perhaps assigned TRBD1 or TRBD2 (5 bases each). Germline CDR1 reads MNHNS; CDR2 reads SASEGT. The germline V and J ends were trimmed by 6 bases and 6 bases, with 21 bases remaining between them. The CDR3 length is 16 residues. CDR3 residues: CASRPLGQGRSNEQFF. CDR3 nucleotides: TGTGCCAGCAGACCACTAGGCCAGGGCCGATCCAATGAGCAGTTCTTC.

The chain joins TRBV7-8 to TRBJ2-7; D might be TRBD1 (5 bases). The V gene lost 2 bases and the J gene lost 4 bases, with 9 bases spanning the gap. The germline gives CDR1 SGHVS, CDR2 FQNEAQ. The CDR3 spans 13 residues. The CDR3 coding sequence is TGTGCCAGCAGCTTAATGACAGTATACGAGCAGTACTTC. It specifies CASSLMTVYEQYF. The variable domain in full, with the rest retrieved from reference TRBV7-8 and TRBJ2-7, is GAGVSQSPRYKVAKRGQDVALRCDPISGHVSLFWYQQALGQGPEFLTYFQNEAQLDKSGLPSDRFFAERPEGSVSTLKIQRTQQEDSAVYLCASSLMTVYEQYFGPGTRLTVT.

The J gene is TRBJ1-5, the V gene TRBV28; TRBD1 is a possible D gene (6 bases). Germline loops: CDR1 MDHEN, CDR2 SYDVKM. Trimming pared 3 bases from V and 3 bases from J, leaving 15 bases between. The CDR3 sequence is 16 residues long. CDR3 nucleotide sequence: TGTGCCAGCAGTTTCCCCCGACAGGCCGTCAATCAGCCCCAGCATTTT. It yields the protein CASSFPRQAVNQPQHF.

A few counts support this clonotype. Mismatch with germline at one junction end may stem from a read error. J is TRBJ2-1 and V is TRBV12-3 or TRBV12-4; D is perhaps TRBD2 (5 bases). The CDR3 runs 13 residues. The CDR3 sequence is CASSTDSNNEQFF. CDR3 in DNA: TGTGCCAGCAGTACGGACTCCAACAATGAGCAGTTCTTC.

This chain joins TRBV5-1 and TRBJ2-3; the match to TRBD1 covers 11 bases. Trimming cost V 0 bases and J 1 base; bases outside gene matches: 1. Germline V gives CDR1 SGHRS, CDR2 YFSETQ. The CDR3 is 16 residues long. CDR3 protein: CASSLAGQGGTDTQYF. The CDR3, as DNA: TGCGCCAGCAGCTTGGCGGGACAGGGGGGCACAGATACGCAGTATTTT.

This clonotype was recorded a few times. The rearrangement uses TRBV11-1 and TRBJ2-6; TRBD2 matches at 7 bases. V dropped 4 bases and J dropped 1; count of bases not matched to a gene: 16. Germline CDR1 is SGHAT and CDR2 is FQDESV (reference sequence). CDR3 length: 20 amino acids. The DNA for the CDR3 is TGTGCCAGCAGCTCCGATCAGTTTGGGAGGGGATCGTCTGGGGCCAACGTCCTGACTTTC. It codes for CASSSDQFGRGSSGANVLTF.

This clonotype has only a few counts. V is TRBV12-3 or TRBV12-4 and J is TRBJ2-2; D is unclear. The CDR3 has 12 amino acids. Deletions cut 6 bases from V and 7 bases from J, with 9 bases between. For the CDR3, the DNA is TGTGCCAGCAGCTTTGGTGGCGGGGAGCTGTTTTTT. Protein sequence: CASSFGGGELFF.

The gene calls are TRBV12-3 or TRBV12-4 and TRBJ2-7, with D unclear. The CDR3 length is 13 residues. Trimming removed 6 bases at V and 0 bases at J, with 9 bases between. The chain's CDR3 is CASRPTASYEQYF. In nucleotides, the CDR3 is TGTGCCAGCAGGCCGACGGCCTCCTACGAGCAGTACTTC.

Here the CDR3 reads CASSRTRGLSNTEAFF. The CDR3 region has the DNA TGTGCCAGCAGTCGTACGAGGGGGCTTTCGAACACTGAAGCTTTCTTT. V is TRBV12-3 or TRBV12-4 and J is TRBJ1-1, with TRBD1 identical over 7 bases. J was trimmed by 1 base and V by 5 bases; bases with no gene match: 10. The CDR3 extends over 16 amino acids.